Presented here are 3 T cell receptor beta chains from one specimen sequenced in a study of T cell changes during pregnancy in multiple sclerosis. Clones were sequenced by immunoSEQ multiplex PCR, and TCRdb holds only the in-frame ones, with some missing. The data show 90,000 to 95,000 clones, 90% to 95% seen once. The input for sequencing was peripheral blood, taken in the first trimester of pregnancy. These receptors all come from a female donor with multiple sclerosis, enrolled in a pregnancy study.

The chain carries TRBV5-5 and TRBJ2-3; tentatively, D is TRBD2 (6 bases). This CDR3 is built from 16 residues. Looked up from germline, CDR1 is SGHKS and CDR2 is YYEKEE (reference sequence). V lost 1 base, J lost 3 bases, and 15 bases lay in between. The CDR3 sequence is CASSLRVGLRTDTQYF. The CDR3 DNA reads TGTGCCAGCAGCTTGAGAGTAGGACTAAGGACAGATACGCAGTATTTT.

This clone was counted a few times. The rearrangement uses TRBV5-4 and TRBJ2-7, with 7 bases lining up with TRBD1. V gave up 6 bases and J gave up 7 bases; unmatched junction bases: 7. Germline CDR1 reads SGHNT; CDR2 reads YYREEE (reference sequence). The CDR3 extends over 12 amino acids. The CDR3 DNA follows: TGTGCCAGCAAGATACAGGGGCGGGAGCAGTACTTC. As protein: CASKIQGREQYF.

The V call is TRBV2, the J call TRBJ1-2, with D unclear. In germline, CDR1 is SNHLY, CDR2 FYNNEI. V was cut by 0 bases and J by 8 bases, with 16 bases left in between. The CDR3 totals 15 residues. Here the CDR3 reads CASSEALDGEGGYTF. The DNA of the CDR3 is TGTGCCAGCAGTGAAGCGCTCGACGGGGAAGGCGGCTACACCTTC. Full variable domain (rest looked up from reference TRBV2 and TRBJ1-2): EPEVTQTPSHQVTQMGQEVILRCVPISNHLYFYWYRQILGQKVEFLVSFYNNEISEKSEIFDDQFSVERPDGSNFTLKIRSTKLEDSAMYFCASSEALDGEGGYTFGSGTRLTVV.